One and the same sample provided the 18 T cell receptor beta chains below, sequenced in a study of follicular helper T cells after annual influenza vaccination. Using immunoSEQ multiplex PCR, the repertoire was profiled, and TCRdb retains in-frame clones only, with some absent. Of roughly 9,000 clones in the sample, around four fifths are singletons; the top ten hold around 0.35%. The time point here: 2014-2015 season, 7 days after vaccination. The source material was CXCR5- memory CD4+ T cells sorted from blood, sampled 7 days after influenza vaccination. The receptors come from an adult who received the influenza vaccine.

The J gene is TRBJ1-2, the V gene TRBV2; TRBD1 might be the D (6 bases). The V gene's germline CDR1 is SNHLY and CDR2 FYNNEI. V dropped 8 bases and J dropped 3 bases, with 13 bases sitting between them. The CDR3 totals 13 residues. CDR3 sequence (DNA): TGTGCCAGCGTCACAGGGCTCCACTATGGCTACACCTTC. The encoded protein is CASVTGLHYGYTF.

This chain uses TRBV19 with TRBJ1-4; 8 bases are shared with TRBD1. V dropped 3 bases and J dropped 3; count of bases not matched to a gene: 6. This CDR3 comprises 16 residues. The germline CDR1 and CDR2 sequences are LNHDA and SQIVND (reference sequence). CDR3 sequence reads: CASSIGQGLANEKLFF. As DNA, the CDR3 is TGTGCCAGTAGTATCGGACAGGGTCTTGCTAATGAAAAACTGTTTTTT.

V is TRBV27 and J is TRBJ2-5, with 12 bases fitting TRBD1. Germline CDR1 and CDR2: MNHEY and SMNVEV (reference sequence). This CDR3 region has 16 residues. V lost 1 base, J lost 4 bases, and 4 bases stayed unmatched. CDR3 residues: CASSLWGTGGIETQYF. In DNA, the CDR3 is TGTGCCAGCAGTTTATGGGGGACAGGGGGCATAGAGACCCAGTACTTC.

The chain has TRBV25-1 and TRBJ2-7; D not certain. CDR1 and CDR2 from the germline V gene are MGHDK and SYGVNS. The length of the CDR3 is 15 residues. Trimming cost V 6 bases and J 2 bases, with 17 bases left between them. This chain's CDR3 is CASSRVAGPPYEQYF. The CDR3 DNA reads TGTGCCAGCAGCCGAGTAGCCGGGCCTCCCTACGAGCAGTACTTC.

The rearrangement joins TRBV7-2 to TRBJ1-1, with no clear D. This CDR3 has 13 amino acids. V dropped 1 base and J dropped 5 bases, with 8 bases sitting between them. Germline CDR1 reads SGHTA; CDR2 reads FQGNSA. The CDR3 sequence: CASSLGQRTEAFF. CDR3 bases: TGTGCCAGCAGCTTAGGGCAGAGGACTGAAGCTTTCTTT.

The chain has TRBV5-1 and TRBJ2-3; D gene unclear. The germline CDR1 and CDR2 sequences are SGHRS and YFSETQ. CDR3 length equals 14 residues. V dropped 0 bases and J dropped 3 bases, with 8 bases sitting between them. CDR3: CASSLGRGTDTQYF. For the CDR3, the DNA is TGCGCCAGCAGCTTGGGTAGAGGAACAGATACGCAGTATTTT. The full variable domain, with the rest looked up from reference TRBV5-1 and TRBJ2-3, is KAGVTQTPRYLIKTRGQQVTLSCSPISGHRSVSWYQQTPGQGLQFLFEYFSETQRNKGNFPGRFSGRQFSNSRSEMNVSTLELGDSALYLCASSLGRGTDTQYFGPGTRLTVL.

The chain uses TRBV11-2 and TRBJ2-5; D not resolved. The CDR3 is made up of 13 amino acids. Germline CDR1 SGHAT, CDR2 FQNNGV. The V end was cut by 1 base, the J end by 12 bases, with 15 bases between. CDR3 region: CASSLVGSREKYF. CDR3 coding DNA: TGTGCCAGCAGCTTAGTCGGTAGCCGCGAAAAGTACTTC.

The J gene is TRBJ1-1, the V gene TRBV27; 10 positions agree with TRBD1. With 5 bases clipped from V and 5 bases from J, the junction kept 2 bases outside the gene matches. CDR3 length equals 13 residues. Germline CDR1 reads MNHEY; CDR2 reads SMNVEV (reference sequence). CDR3 in amino acids: CASSDRGHTEAFF. CDR3 nucleotide sequence: TGTGCCAGCAGTGACAGGGGGCATACTGAAGCTTTCTTT.

The rearrangement joins TRBV10-3 to TRBJ2-1; D is possibly TRBD2 (5 bases). Between the trimmed V and J ends, which lost 5 bases and 3 bases, there was a span of 14 bases. CDR1 is ENHRY, CDR2 SYGVKD, per germline. The CDR3 spans 15 residues. This CDR3 reads CAISSSGVSYNEQFF. CDR3 coding DNA: TGTGCCATCAGTTCATCCGGGGTAAGCTACAATGAGCAGTTCTTC.

CDR3 residues: CASSQDVGGTSGNTIYF. In DNA, the CDR3 is TGCGCCAGCAGCCAAGATGTTGGTGGGACTTCTGGAAACACCATATATTTT. This chain joins TRBV4-3 and TRBJ1-3; D may be TRBD1 (5 bases). This CDR3 spans 17 amino acids. V was trimmed by 0 bases and J by 1 base, leaving 13 bases between them. Germline V gene lookup returns CDR1 LGHNA and CDR2 YSLEER.

This clone was counted only a few times. V gene TRBV5-4 combines with J gene TRBJ1-2; D is ambiguous. Per germline, CDR1 SGHNT and CDR2 YYREEE (reference sequence). The CDR3 covers 14 residues. Trimming removed 1 base from V and 0 bases from J, with 7 bases in between. The CDR3, as DNA: TGTGCCAGCAGCTTGCGAGGATCTAACTATGGCTACACCTTC. Its translation: CASSLRGSNYGYTF.

The rearrangement links TRBV11-3 to TRBJ1-2; no firm D call. V was trimmed by 3 bases and J by 6 bases, leaving 11 bases between them. The CDR3 runs 13 residues. Germline-derived CDR1 and CDR2 are SGHNT and YENEEA. The CDR3 DNA reads TGTGCCAGCAGCTTCTCTTTCGGTGATGGCTACACCTTC. Translated: CASSFSFGDGYTF.

CDR3: CASSVGRQMKSDTQYF. The DNA of the CDR3 is TGTGCCAGCAGCGTAGGGCGCCAGATGAAGTCAGATACGCAGTATTTT. The V gene is TRBV9, the J gene TRBJ2-3; no reliable D call. V lost 0 bases to trimming and J lost 4 bases, with 15 bases between them. This CDR3 has 16 residues. Germline values: CDR1 SGDLS, CDR2 YYNGEE.

This chain joins TRBV2 and TRBJ2-2, with D perhaps being TRBD1 or TRBD2 (5 bases each). The CDR3 length is 15 residues. V lost 5 bases and J 6 bases, leaving 16 bases between the germline ends. The germline gives CDR1 SNHLY, CDR2 FYNNEI. For the CDR3, the DNA is TGTGCCAGCAGTTGGGACGGCGGGTTTTCCGGGGAGCTGTTTTTT. Translating it yields CASSWDGGFSGELFF.

The chain employs TRBV2 and TRBJ2-1; possibly TRBD2 for D (5 bases). Germline V lookup: CDR1 SNHLY, CDR2 FYNNEI. The CDR3 runs 11 residues. The germline V and J ends were trimmed by 9 bases and 10 bases, with 13 bases remaining between them. Written as DNA, the CDR3 is TGTGCCAGTCGGACTTTTGAGGAGCAGTTCTTC. Protein sequence: CASRTFEEQFF.

The rearrangement joins TRBV7-8 to TRBJ1-3, with a tentative D call TRBD1 (5 bases). From germline, CDR1 is SGHVS and CDR2 FQNEAQ. V was pared by 5 bases and J by 0 bases, with 11 bases between. This CDR3 region has 15 residues. The CDR3 region is CASSQRTFSGNTIYF. The CDR3 DNA reads TGTGCCAGCAGCCAGAGGACATTCTCTGGAAACACCATATATTTT. Drawing the rest from reference TRBV7-8 and TRBJ1-3, the complete variable domain is GAGVSQSPRYKVAKRGQDVALRCDPISGHVSLFWYQQALGQGPEFLTYFQNEAQLDKSGLPSDRFFAERPEGSVSTLKIQRTQQEDSAVYLCASSQRTFSGNTIYFGEGSWLTVV.

The chain carries TRBV9 and TRBJ2-1, with D possibly TRBD2 on 5 matching bases. Germline CDR1 and CDR2: SGDLS and YYNGEE. CDR3 size: 14 residues. Trimming removed 4 bases from V and 5 bases from J, with 13 bases in between. Here the CDR3 DNA reads TGTGCCAGCAGCTCCGGGCCGAGGGACAATGAGCAGTTCTTC. Translation gives CASSSGPRDNEQFF.

Here the CDR3 DNA reads TGTGCCAGCAGCATCCGCAGGGACTGGCTCACAGATACGCAGTATTTT. Translated: CASSIRRDWLTDTQYF. The rearrangement joins TRBV7-8 to TRBJ2-3; maybe TRBD2 (6 bases). The CDR3 contains 16 residues. Trimming shortened V by 5 bases and J by 2 bases, and 17 bases separated the two germline ends. Germline V gives CDR1 SGHVS, CDR2 FQNEAQ.